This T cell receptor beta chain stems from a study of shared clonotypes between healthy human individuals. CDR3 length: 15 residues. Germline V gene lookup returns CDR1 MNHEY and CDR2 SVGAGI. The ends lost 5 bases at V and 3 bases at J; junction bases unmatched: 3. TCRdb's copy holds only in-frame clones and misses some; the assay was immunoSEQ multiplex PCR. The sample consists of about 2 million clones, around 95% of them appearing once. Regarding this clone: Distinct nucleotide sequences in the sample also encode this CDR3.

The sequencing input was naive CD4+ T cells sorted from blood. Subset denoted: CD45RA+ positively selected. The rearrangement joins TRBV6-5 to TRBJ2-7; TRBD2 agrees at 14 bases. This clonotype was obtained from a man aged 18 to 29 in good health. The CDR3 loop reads CASSRGLAGGYEQYF. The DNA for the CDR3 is TGTGCCAGCAGTCGCGGACTAGCGGGAGGCTACGAGCAGTACTTC.